The clone carrying this T cell receptor beta chain was counted between two and nine times. The ends were cut back, 10 bases at V and 3 bases at J, with 14 bases in the middle. The germline V gene has CDR1 LNHDA and CDR2 SQIVND (reference sequence). This CDR3 is built from 13 residues. This record comes from a study of glioma-infiltrating T cells. Amplification of TCR alpha and beta CDR3 regions from RNA used iRepertoire nested multiplex PCR. One-step reverse transcription and amplification started from approximately 100-400 ng of tissue mRNA or PBMC total RNA. TCRdb independently ran MiXCR on the multiplex PCR reads; one entry per CDR3 protein. The repertoire includes roughly 120,000 distinct CDR3 sequences, about 25% of them detected once, and roughly a third sits in the top ten.

The receptor's source is a human donor with low-grade glioma or glioblastoma, undergoing nonglioma brain surgery, or in good health (not recorded which). Source material: glioma tissue, nonneoplastic brain tissue, or PBMCs (not recorded which). The gene calls are TRBV19 and TRBJ2-3; a weak D match, TRBD2 (6 bases). The CDR3 loop is CATAGRGTDTQYF. In DNA, the CDR3 is TGTGCCACCGCAGGGCGGGGTACAGATACGCAGTATTTT.